This T cell receptor beta chain comes out of a study of T cells in Graves' hyperthyroidism and ophthalmopathy. The CDR3 regions of TCR beta were amplified from RNA transcripts. The TCR CDR3 was amplified in a first-round RT-PCR using the HTBI primer set. TCRdb reprocessed the multiplex PCR reads via MiXCR and lists one record per CDR3 protein. The table lists 270,000 or so distinct CDR3 sequences, nearly 15% of them singletons. Each diagnosis was grounded in clinical symptoms, serum thyroxine and TRAb, thyroid ultrasound, and orbital computed tomography. The CDR3 contains 14 residues. Per germline, CDR1 MRHNA and CDR2 SNTAGT. Trimming took off 3 bases at V and 0 bases at J, with 7 bases between the two ends. This clonotype appeared a few times.

The receptor comes from a woman in her 50s with Graves' hyperthyroidism that later progressed to Graves' ophthalmopathy. The sample consisted of blood. This sequence joins TRBV6-4 and TRBJ2-3, with unresolved D. CDR3 region: CASSDRASTDTQYF. CDR3 coding DNA: TGTGCCAGCAGTGATCGTGCTAGCACAGATACGCAGTATTTT.